The 5 T cell receptor beta chains given below trace back to one sample, sequenced in a study of blood T cell repertoires in COVID-19. The assay was immunoSEQ multiplex PCR, and TCRdb's table has in-frame clones only and misses some. The sample has some 19,000 clones; approximately 90% are singletons. The specimen sequenced was peripheral blood. These receptors were taken from a man aged 65-85 years with acute or convalescent COVID-19.

This chain connects TRBV27 to TRBJ1-5; TRBD1 matches at 7 bases. The junction had 6 bases not matched to a gene; V was cut back by 5 bases and J by 2 bases. The V gene's germline CDR1 is MNHEY and CDR2 SMNVEV (reference sequence). CDR3 length: 15 residues. The CDR3 nucleotides read TGTGCCAGCAGTCCCGGGACAGACGGCAATCAGCCCCAGCATTTT. It specifies CASSPGTDGNQPQHF.

The CDR3 DNA reads TGTGCCAGCAGCTTAGGGAGCGGCTCCTACAATGAGCAGTTCTTC. Amino acid sequence: CASSLGSGSYNEQFF. The V call is TRBV11-2, the J call TRBJ2-1; perhaps TRBD2 as D (5 bases). The CDR3 spans 15 residues. V lost 1 base to trimming and J lost 0 bases, with 7 bases between them. CDR1 and CDR2 (germline): SGHAT, FQNNGV.

The chain carries TRBV6-5 and TRBJ2-5, with a tentative D call TRBD2 (5 bases). Trimming left V 4 bases short and J 0 bases short, with 15 bases between. The CDR3 runs to 16 residues. Looked up from germline, CDR1 is MNHEY and CDR2 is SVGAGI. Written as DNA, the CDR3 is TGTGCCAGCAGTTTGGGGATTCGGGGAAACCAAGAGACCCAGTACTTC. This gives the protein CASSLGIRGNQETQYF.

This clone was counted a few times. The rearrangement joins TRBV7-2 to TRBJ2-7; 7 positions match TRBD1. The CDR3 runs to 14 residues. Trimming cost V 6 bases and J 1 base; bases outside gene matches: 6. The germline V gene encodes CDR1 SGHTA and CDR2 FQGNSA. Here the CDR3 reads CASRTGQPSYEQYF. CDR3 DNA: TGTGCCAGCAGAACGGGACAGCCATCCTACGAGCAGTACTTC. The variable domain in full, completed from reference TRBV7-2 and TRBJ2-7, reads GAGVSQSPSNKVTEKGKDVELRCDPISGHTALYWYRQSLGQGLEFLIYFQGNSAPDKSGLPSDRFSAERTGGSVSTLTIQRTQQEDSAVYLCASRTGQPSYEQYFGPGTRLTVT.

The rearrangement links TRBV12-3 or TRBV12-4 to TRBJ2-1; D is ambiguous. This CDR3 is 13 amino acids long. The ends were cut back, 4 bases at V and 4 bases at J, with 8 bases in the middle. The CDR3, as DNA: TGTGCCAGCAGTTACAGAATTTACAATGAGCAGTTCTTC. It translates to CASSYRIYNEQFF.